This TCR beta chain was recorded in a study of T-cell memory formation after mild COVID-19 listed by TCRdb under 2021. A note on the overall study: TCR sequence clusters from the two donors were found to be largely donor specific. The cohort was made up of two young adult volunteers, one female and one male, who were previously healthy. T-cell clones expanding and contracting after mild COVID-19 in a couple of donors were tracked by longitudinal TCRalpha and TCRbeta repertoire sequencing. What the research found in general, with its limitations: Some responding clones were detected in pre-infection memory, suggesting pre-existing cross-reactive memory T cells joined the SARS-CoV-2 response. SARS-CoV-2 specificity of the second-wave clones peaking on day 37 was not confirmed. Contracting CD4+ clones were found mainly in CM and EM memory subsets, while CD8+ clones were enriched in EMRA. Only a couple of mild cases were covered in the study, and larger cohorts including severe cases with pre-infection samples were considered necessary. From day 15 to 85, contracting clones showed balanced CD4/CD8 phenotypes, whereas a second wave of clones that expanded from day 15 to 37 leaned towards CD4+.

Sequenced using an Illumina NovaSeq 6000. cDNA libraries for TCRalpha and TCRbeta were prepared by 5'RACE using constant-segment primers, with sample barcodes and unique molecular identifiers added. Trizol reagent was used to extract RNA from every sample. Amplification of the libraries took two PCR steps, and the second step added a second sample barcode plus Illumina TruSeq adapters. The libraries were sequenced on an Illumina NovaSeq using 2 x 150 bp paired-end reads. From the authors' description of their analysis: With migec v1.2.7, reads were demultiplexed and then collapsed into UMI-guided consensus sequences. Using mixcr v2.1.11, the UMI consensuses were aligned to TRA and TRB V and J templates and assembled into clonotypes. Clonotypes were classified as expanded or contracted when called significant by both edgeR and NoisET, with noise models trained on biological replicates. For edgeR calls, the thresholds were a false discovery rate-adjusted p below 0.01 and a log2 fold-change of 1. As an exploratory analysis of dynamics, PCA with hierarchical clustering was applied to max-normalized trajectories of the 1000 most abundant clonotypes. Separately sequenced CD4+ and CD8+ repertoires were used to assign a CD4 or CD8 phenotype to each responding clone. The public reads were quality trimmed at Q25 with fastp and then assembled into clones with MiXCR by TCRdb, keeping productive beta chains. Merged by CDR3 protein, the rows form single entries marked with the most common genes and DNA. V and J calls and clone size were set by TCRdb, not the authors. A total of some 130,000 distinct CDR3 sequences appear in this sample, 15% to 20% of them only once. The leading ten clones occupy 4% to 6% of the sample.

Comments on this clonotype: It has no known antigen specificity. No qualities accompany the bases; no much larger clone lies one base away.

Ficoll-Paque density gradient centrifugation was the method used to isolate PBMCs. CDR1 is given as SQVTM and CDR2 as ANQGSEA, both from the germline V gene. The CDR3 measures 14 amino acids from cysteine to phenylalanine. Kept here is only the CDR3 DNA, which spans 42 bases and is read in frame from base 1. V is cut by 7 bases and J by 3 bases, and the space between the germline ends is 16 bases. The chain employs TRBV29-1 and TRBJ2-1; confidence is insufficient to name the D gene. Sequenced material: PBMCs or a T cell subset sorted from them (not recorded which). The source is a man between 18 and 35 years old who had mild COVID-19 (a few samples of this study predate the infection). The sample titles of this study are shuffled in the database, so cell type and time point are left out; the donor was told from shared clones. CDR3 region: CSAFPAGDYNEQFF. The sequence in DNA is TGCAGCGCCTTCCCAGCTGGGGACTACAATGAGCAGTTCTTC.